Shown below are 10 T cell receptor beta chains from a single sample sequenced in a study of OX40 agonist ivuxolimab in advanced cancers. Generated by immunoSEQ multiplex PCR, the TCRdb table keeps only in-frame clones and is missing some. The top ten hold 9% to 15% of the sample, which has about 58,000 clones, about 88% seen once. Specimen: CD4+ or CD8+ T cells sorted from blood, collected in a trial of the OX40 agonist ivuxolimab. These receptors were obtained from an adult with an advanced solid tumor such as melanoma, head and neck, liver or kidney cancer.

The chain links TRBV6-1 to TRBJ1-2, with TRBD1 matching over 10 bases. The germline gives CDR1 MNHNS, CDR2 SASEGT. Trimming at V came to 5 bases and at J to 6 bases, leaving 9 bases not matched to a gene. The CDR3 extends over 15 amino acids. CDR3 in amino acids: CASSIVTGGRNGYTF. CDR3 DNA sequence: TGTGCCAGCAGTATTGTGACAGGGGGCAGAAATGGCTACACCTTC.

This clone was seen once. The chain recombines TRBV4-1 with TRBJ2-5; no clear D. Germline V lookup: CDR1 MGHRA, CDR2 YSYEKL. Trimming removed 3 bases at V and 4 bases at J, with 12 bases between. The CDR3 contains 14 residues. Here the CDR3 DNA reads TGCGCCAGCAGCCAGATCGGTTCACGAGAGACCCAGTACTTC. It is translated as CASSQIGSRETQYF.

The chain couples TRBV7-9 to TRBJ2-3; TRBD2 matches 13 bases. The junction had 5 bases not matched to a gene; V was cut back by 4 bases and J by 4 bases. Germline V gene sequence: CDR1 SEHNR, CDR2 FQNEAQ (reference sequence). The CDR3 covers 16 residues. The CDR3 reads CASSSRTSGSADTQYF. Written as DNA, the CDR3 is TGTGCCAGCAGCTCCAGGACTAGCGGGAGTGCAGATACGCAGTATTTT.

The J gene is TRBJ2-5, the V gene TRBV29-1; D is perhaps TRBD2 (5 bases). The CDR3 consists of 14 residues. In germline, CDR1 is SQVTM, CDR2 ANQGSEA. Trimming took off 4 bases at V and 4 bases at J, with 16 bases between the two ends. CDR3 in amino acids: CSVVGQAEGETQYF. CDR3 DNA: TGCAGCGTTGTGGGTCAGGCCGAGGGAGAGACCCAGTACTTC. Supplemented by reference TRBV29-1 and TRBJ2-5, the full variable domain reads SAVISQKPSRDICQRGTSLTIQCQVDSQVTMMFWYRQQPGQSLTLIATANQGSEATYESGFVIDKFPISRPNLTFSTLTVSNMSPEDSSIYLCSVVGQAEGETQYFGPGTRLLVL.

This chain connects TRBV7-9 to TRBJ2-7; TRBD1 matches 7 bases. The J segment lost 2 bases and the V segment lost 4 bases, leaving 5 bases of the junction unmatched. The CDR3 runs 14 residues. Germline-derived CDR1 and CDR2 are SEHNR and FQNEAQ (reference sequence). The CDR3, as DNA: TGTGCCAGCAGCTACGACAGGGCACCCTACGAGCAGTACTTC. It yields the protein CASSYDRAPYEQYF.

Only one count was recorded for this clone. V gene TRBV11-2 combines with J gene TRBJ2-6; no clear D. V dropped 1 base and J dropped 2 bases, with 6 bases sitting between them. Germline assignment: CDR1 SGHAT and CDR2 FQNNGV. The CDR3 is made up of 15 amino acids. CDR3 in amino acids: CASSLAPPGANVLTF. The DNA of the CDR3 is TGTGCCAGCAGCTTAGCACCGCCTGGGGCCAACGTCCTGACTTTC.

This clone was counted a few times. The chain joins TRBV4-2 to TRBJ1-1, with D tentatively TRBD1 (5 bases). Germline CDR1 LGHNA, CDR2 YNFKEQ. Between the trimmed V and J ends, which lost 2 bases and 11 bases, there was a span of 18 bases. The CDR3 is 14 residues long. The CDR3 sequence: CASSQNSVGQKAFF. CDR3 nucleotides: TGTGCCAGCAGCCAAAACTCGGTGGGGCAAAAGGCTTTCTTT.

The CDR3 region has the DNA TGTGCCAGTAGAGACAGCGGCAGCTATGGCTACACCTTC. It translates to CASRDSGSYGYTF. This chain connects TRBV19 to TRBJ1-2; tentatively, D is TRBD1 (5 bases). Germline V CDR1 and CDR2: LNHDA, SQIVND (reference sequence). V dropped 6 bases and J dropped 4 bases, with 12 bases sitting between them. This CDR3 comprises 13 residues.

This chain links TRBV5-6 with TRBJ2-1; no firm D call. CDR1 SGHDT and CDR2 YYEEEE come from the germline V gene. V lost 1 base and J lost 6, with 2 bases in between. The CDR3 sequence is 11 residues long. CDR3 in amino acids: CASSLFNEQFF. As DNA, the CDR3 is TGTGCCAGCAGCTTGTTCAATGAGCAGTTCTTC.

This clone was counted between two and nine times. The chain combines TRBV7-9 with TRBJ2-7; D ambiguous. Germline lookup yields CDR1 SEHNR and CDR2 FQNEAQ (reference sequence). The ends were cut back, 5 bases at V and 2 bases at J, with 10 bases in the middle. The CDR3 loop spans 13 amino acids. CDR3 sequence: CASSPSETYEQYV. The CDR3, as DNA: TGTGCCAGCAGCCCGAGCGAGACCTACGAGCAGTACGTC.